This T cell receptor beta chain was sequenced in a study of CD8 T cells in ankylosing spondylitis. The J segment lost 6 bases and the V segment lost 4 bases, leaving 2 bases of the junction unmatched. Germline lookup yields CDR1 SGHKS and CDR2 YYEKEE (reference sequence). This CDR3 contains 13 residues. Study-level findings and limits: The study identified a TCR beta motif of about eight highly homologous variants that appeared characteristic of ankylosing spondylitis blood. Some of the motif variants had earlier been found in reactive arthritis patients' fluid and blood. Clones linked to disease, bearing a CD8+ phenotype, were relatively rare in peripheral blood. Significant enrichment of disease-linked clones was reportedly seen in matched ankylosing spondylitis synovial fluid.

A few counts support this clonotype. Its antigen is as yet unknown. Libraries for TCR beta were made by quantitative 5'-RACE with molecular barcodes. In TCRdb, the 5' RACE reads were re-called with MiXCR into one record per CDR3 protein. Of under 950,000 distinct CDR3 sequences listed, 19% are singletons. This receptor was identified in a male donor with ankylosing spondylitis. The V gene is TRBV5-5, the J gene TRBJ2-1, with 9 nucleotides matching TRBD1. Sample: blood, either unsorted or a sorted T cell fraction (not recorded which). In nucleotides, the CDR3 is TGTGCCAGCAGCCCGGACAGGGGCAATGAGCAGTTCTTC. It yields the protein CASSPDRGNEQFF.